This T cell receptor (beta chain) stems from a study of blood T cell repertoires in COVID-19. Looking at the study overall: In each case, the material was cDNA or gDNA derived from T cells, B-cell-depleted T cells, or PBMCs.

The CDR3 consists of 14 residues. V shed 7 bases and J 6 bases; nucleotides not matched to a gene: 10. CDR1 and CDR2 from the germline V gene are SNHLY and FYNNEI. Under the authors' procedure: Estimates of nucleated cell counts were drawn from the amplification of reference gene primers. Measured with immunoSEQ multiplex PCR; TCRdb has only the in-frame clones, and not every one. The V and J calls and clone size are taken from that table; D and trimming were inferred from the DNA. The data contain 240,000 or so clones, approximately 90% of them singletons. The chain combines TRBV2 with TRBJ1-1, with 8 nucleotides matching TRBD1. This TCR was sampled from a man in his fifties or sixties who had recovered from COVID-19. Sequencing input: peripheral blood. The CDR3 spells CASILTGGISEAFF. The CDR3 nucleotides are TGTGCCAGCATCTTAACAGGGGGTATTTCTGAAGCTTTCTTT.